The entry that follows covers one T cell receptor beta chain sequence. Its cognate antigen has yet to be identified. The sample holds no much larger clone one base away, and base qualities are not on file. CDR1 and CDR2, looked up from the germline V gene (reference sequence), are SGHNT and YYREEE. CDR3 length: 18 amino acids, cysteine to phenylalanine. Just CDR3 DNA is preserved here, 54 bases in frame from base 1. From V the trimming removes 0 bases and from J it removes 2 bases, while the gene matches leave 13 bases of the junction unaccounted for. In light of the paper, this sample's time point label describes: about 28 days (+/-7) after the second vaccine dose. AZD1222 recipients whose second dose came at about 4 weeks and those whose second dose came at about 12 weeks were combined into one group, since spike-specific TCR depth and breadth did not differ between the two schedules. The vaccinee samples were drawn from two UK trials, COV001 and COV002, one of which was a single-blind randomized controlled phase 2/3 trial testing AZD1222 (ChAdOx1 nCoV-19) in healthy adults. For TCRbeta chain sequencing, PBMC samples from trial participants were taken at day 0 and at day 28 after the second dose.

The entry originates in a study of T cell responses to AZD1222 COVID-19 vaccine (TCRdb year 2021). Looking at the study overall: TCR sequencing was performed for fewer than 250 trial participants, of whom approximately 200 were given two doses of AZD1222 and approximately 25 were given two doses of MenACWY control vaccine. Enrollment into the trials was organized by age into subgroups of 18-55, 56-69 and 70-plus years, and those subgroups contained roughly 150, 30 and 60 TCR-sequenced participants, respectively. The paper's findings and limits, for the study overall: A significant rise in spike-specific TCR breadth and depth was observed after two AZD1222 doses relative to day 0 and relative to MenACWY recipients. CD4 TCRs associated with the vaccine covered the entire spike protein, and the dominant responses were in regions 160-218 and 743-854. Only five or six AZD1222 recipients were SARS-CoV-2 seropositive at baseline, limiting conclusions about previously exposed vaccinees. Participants were mostly white British and included more females than males, and it was suggested by the authors that clonal diversity may have been underestimated. The 56-69-year group was small, and its depth increase did not reach significance, likely because of low power. Reportedly, close to half of the unique spike-specific TCRs recognized epitopes lying outside the regions that are mutated in the B.1.351 and B.1.1.7 variants. No day 14 peak-response samples were available, so repertoires were characterized only after the peak T cell response.

The CDR3 regions of human TCRbeta chains were analyzed by immunosequencing. Per the authors' processing: Repertoire TCRs were matched against a reference library of SARS-CoV-2-specific TCRs generated with the MIRA antigen-specificity platform. Breadth meant the fraction of unique TCRs that were SARS-CoV-2-associated, whereas depth meant the fraction of total T cells that were SARS-CoV-2-associated. Each spike-specific TCR was assigned to its reactive spike region and to a CD4 or CD8 class using the MIRA data. Log10-transformed breadth and depth values were compared by one-way ANOVA with Sidak's multiple comparisons tests. TCRdb re-hosts the immuneACCESS table, in-frame sequences only. Its copies lack some clones; in the studies checked, an unresolved V gene accounts for under half of them, and the cause for the rest is not known. V, J and clone size are those of that table, while D and trimming were read from the DNA. The sample records about 42,000 clones, around 80% of which are singletons. The top ten constitute approximately 20% of the sample.

This chain is built from TRBV5-4 and TRBJ2-7; 8 bases in the junction line up with TRBD2. The source of this sequence is an adult who received the AZD1222 COVID-19 vaccine. The specimen was peripheral blood, collected 28 days after the second AZD1222 dose. The CDR3 region reads CASSLGGVAGGIPYEQYF. In nucleotides, the sequence is TGTGCCAGCAGCTTGGGAGGGGTGGCGGGGGGCATCCCCTACGAGCAGTACTTC.